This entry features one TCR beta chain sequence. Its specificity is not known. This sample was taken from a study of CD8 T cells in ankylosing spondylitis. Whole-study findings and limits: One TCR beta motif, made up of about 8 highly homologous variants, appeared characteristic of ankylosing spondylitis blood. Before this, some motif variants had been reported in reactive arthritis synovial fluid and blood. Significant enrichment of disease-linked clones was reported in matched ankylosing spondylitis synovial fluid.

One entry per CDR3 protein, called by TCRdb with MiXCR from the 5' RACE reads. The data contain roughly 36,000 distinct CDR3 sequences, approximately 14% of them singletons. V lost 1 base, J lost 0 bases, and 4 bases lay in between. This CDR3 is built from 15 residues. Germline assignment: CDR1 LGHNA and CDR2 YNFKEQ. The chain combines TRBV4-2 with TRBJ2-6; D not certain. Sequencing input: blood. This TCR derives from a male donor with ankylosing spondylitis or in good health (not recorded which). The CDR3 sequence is CASSQASSGANVLTF. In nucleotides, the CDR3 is TGTGCCAGCAGCCAAGCCAGCTCTGGGGCCAACGTCCTGACTTTC.